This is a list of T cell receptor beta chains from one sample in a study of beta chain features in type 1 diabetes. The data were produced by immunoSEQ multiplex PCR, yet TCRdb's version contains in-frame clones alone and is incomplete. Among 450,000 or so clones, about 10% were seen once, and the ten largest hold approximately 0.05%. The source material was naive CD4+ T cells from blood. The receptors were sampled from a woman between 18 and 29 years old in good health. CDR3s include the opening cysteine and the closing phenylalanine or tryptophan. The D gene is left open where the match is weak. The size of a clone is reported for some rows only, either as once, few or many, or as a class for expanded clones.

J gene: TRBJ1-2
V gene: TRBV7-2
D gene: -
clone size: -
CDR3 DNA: TGTGCCAGCAGCATAGGACAGCAGAAGAACTATGGCTACACCTTC
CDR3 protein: CASSIGQQKNYGYTF

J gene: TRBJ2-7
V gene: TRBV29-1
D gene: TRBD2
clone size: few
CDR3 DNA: TGCAGCGTTGCCAAACCCGGACTAGCGGGATTCCCCGAGCAGTACTTC
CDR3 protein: CSVAKPGLAGFPEQYF

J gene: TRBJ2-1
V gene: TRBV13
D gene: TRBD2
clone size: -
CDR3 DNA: TGTGCCAGCAAGGGACTAGCGTCCTACAATGAGCAGTTCTTC
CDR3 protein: CASKGLASYNEQFF

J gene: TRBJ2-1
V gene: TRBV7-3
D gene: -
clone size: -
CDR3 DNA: TGTGCCAGCAGGGACCGAGGAAGCCAGTACAATGAGCAGTTCTTC
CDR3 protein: CASRDRGSQYNEQFF

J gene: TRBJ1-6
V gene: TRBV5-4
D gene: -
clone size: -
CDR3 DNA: TGTGCCAGCAGCTTGAACAGTCGTAATTCACCCCTCCACTTT
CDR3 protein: CASSLNSRNSPLHF

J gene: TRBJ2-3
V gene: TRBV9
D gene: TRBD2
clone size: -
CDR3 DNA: TGTGCCAGCAGCGTAGTGGCTAGCGGCTCAGATACGCAGTATTTT
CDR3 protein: CASSVVASGSDTQYF

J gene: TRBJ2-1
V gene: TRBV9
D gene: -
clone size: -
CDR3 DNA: TGTGCCAGCAGCGTCGGGTCCTATCGACTGGAAAACAATGAGCAGTTCTTC
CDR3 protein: CASSVGSYRLENNEQFF

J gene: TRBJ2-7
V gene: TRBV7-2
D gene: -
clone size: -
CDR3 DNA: TGTGCCAGCAGCTTGGGCCGGGAGTATTACGAGCAGTACTTC
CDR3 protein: CASSLGREYYEQYF

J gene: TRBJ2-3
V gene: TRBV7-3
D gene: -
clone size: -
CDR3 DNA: TGTGCCAGCAGCTCCACCCGTGGGACAGATACGCAGTATTTT
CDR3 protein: CASSSTRGTDTQYF

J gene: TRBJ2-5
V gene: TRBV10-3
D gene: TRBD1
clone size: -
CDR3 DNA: TGTGCCATCAGGCCCGGGACAGGGTATGAAGAGACCCAGTACTTC
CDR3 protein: CAIRPGTGYEETQYF

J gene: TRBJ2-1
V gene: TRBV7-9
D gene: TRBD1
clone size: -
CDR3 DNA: TGTGCCAGCAGCTTGGGGAGAGGGGGCAAGTACAATGAGCAGTTCTTC
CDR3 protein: CASSLGRGGKYNEQFF

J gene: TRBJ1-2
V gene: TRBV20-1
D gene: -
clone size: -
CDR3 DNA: TGCAGTGCTAGTGATGGCTACACCTTC
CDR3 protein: CSASDGYTF

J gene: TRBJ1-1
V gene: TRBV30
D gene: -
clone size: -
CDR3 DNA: TGTGCCTGGAGTGTACCACCCGGTGGACGGGCTGAAGCTTTCTTT
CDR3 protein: CAWSVPPGGRAEAFF

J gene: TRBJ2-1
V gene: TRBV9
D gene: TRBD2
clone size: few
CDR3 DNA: TGTGCCAGCAGCAAGGGACTAGCCGATGAGCAGTTCTTC
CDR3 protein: CASSKGLADEQFF

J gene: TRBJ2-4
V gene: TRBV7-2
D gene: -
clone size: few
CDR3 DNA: TGTGCCAGCAGCCCTCCGGCCAAAAACATTCAGTACTTC
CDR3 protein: CASSPPAKNIQYF

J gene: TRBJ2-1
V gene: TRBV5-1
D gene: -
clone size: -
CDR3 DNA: TGCGCCAGCAGTCCGCAGGGAGCTTACAATGAGCAGTTCTTC
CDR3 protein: CASSPQGAYNEQFF

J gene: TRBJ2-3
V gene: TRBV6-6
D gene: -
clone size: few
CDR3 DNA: TGTGCCAGCAGTTACGATTCGGCTAGCGGCACAGATACGCAGTATTTT
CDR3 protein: CASSYDSASGTDTQYF

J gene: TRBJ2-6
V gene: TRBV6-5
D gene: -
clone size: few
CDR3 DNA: TGTGCCAGCAGTTCCCCCAAAGCTGGGGCCAACGTCCTGACTTTC
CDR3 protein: CASSSPKAGANVLTF

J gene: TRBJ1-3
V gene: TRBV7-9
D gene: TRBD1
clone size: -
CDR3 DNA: TGTGCCAGCAGCCTGACAGGGGCTGGAAACACCATATATTTT
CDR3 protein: CASSLTGAGNTIYF

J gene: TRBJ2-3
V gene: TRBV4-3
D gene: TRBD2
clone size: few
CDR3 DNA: TGCGCCAGCAGCCAAATGCCCCGGGGGGATGCAGATACGCAGTATTTT
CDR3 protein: CASSQMPRGDADTQYF

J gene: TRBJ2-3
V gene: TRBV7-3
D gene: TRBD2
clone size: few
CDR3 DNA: TGTGCCAGCAGCTCGACTAGCGGGGGGCCACAAAGCACAGATACGCAGTATTTT
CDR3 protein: CASSSTSGGPQSTDTQYF

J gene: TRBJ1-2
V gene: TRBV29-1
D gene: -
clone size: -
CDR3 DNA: TGCAGCGTGGGGCCCTATGGCTACACCTTC
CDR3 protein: CSVGPYGYTF

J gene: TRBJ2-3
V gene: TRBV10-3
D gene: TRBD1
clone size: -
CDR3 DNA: TGTGCCATCAGTCCGACAGGGTTGAGTTCCACAGATACGCAGTATTTT
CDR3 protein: CAISPTGLSSTDTQYF

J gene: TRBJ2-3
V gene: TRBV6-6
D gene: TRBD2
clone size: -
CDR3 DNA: TGTGCCAGCAGTGGGACTAGCGGGTCGTTCACAGATACGCAGTATTTT
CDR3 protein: CASSGTSGSFTDTQYF

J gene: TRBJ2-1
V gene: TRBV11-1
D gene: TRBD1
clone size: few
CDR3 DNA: TGTGCCAGCAGCTCCACCGGGACAGGAACAAGTGAGCAGTTCTTC
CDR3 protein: CASSSTGTGTSEQFF

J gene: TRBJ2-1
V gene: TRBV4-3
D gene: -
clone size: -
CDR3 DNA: TGCGCCAGCAGCCAAGGGGCGGGCAGGGAGCAGTTCTTC
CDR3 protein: CASSQGAGREQFF

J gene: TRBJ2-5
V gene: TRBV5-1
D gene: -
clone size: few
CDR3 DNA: TGCGCCAGCAGGAGCGGTCCTGGGGAGACCCAGTACTTC
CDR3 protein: CASRSGPGETQYF

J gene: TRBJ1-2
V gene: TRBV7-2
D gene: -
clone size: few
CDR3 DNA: TGTGCCAGCAGCTTAGACCCGGTATATGGCTACACCTTC
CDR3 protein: CASSLDPVYGYTF

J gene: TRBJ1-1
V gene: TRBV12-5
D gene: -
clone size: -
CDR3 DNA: TGTGCTAGTGGCAAATCAGGGGCAGCTTTCTTT
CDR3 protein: CASGKSGAAFF

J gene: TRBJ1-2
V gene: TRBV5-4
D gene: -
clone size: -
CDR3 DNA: TGTGCCAGCAGCGCGGAGATATATAACTATGGCTACACCTTC
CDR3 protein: CASSAEIYNYGYTF

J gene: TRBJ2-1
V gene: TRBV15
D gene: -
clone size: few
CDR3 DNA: TGTGCCACCAGCAGAGAGGCCGCCGGGGACTCCTACAATGAGCAGTTCTTC
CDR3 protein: CATSREAAGDSYNEQFF

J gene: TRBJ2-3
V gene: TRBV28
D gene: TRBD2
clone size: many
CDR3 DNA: TGTGCCAGCAGCTACCACTCCGGGGGGAGAGGAAATACGCAGTATTTT
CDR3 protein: CASSYHSGGRGNTQYF

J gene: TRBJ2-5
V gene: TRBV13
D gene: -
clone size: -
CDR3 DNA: TGTGCCAGCAGCTCAGCCCACAGGGAGAGGGGGCAAGAGACCCAGTACTTC
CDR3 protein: CASSSAHRERGQETQYF

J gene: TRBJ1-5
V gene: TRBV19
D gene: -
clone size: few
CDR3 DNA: TGTGCCAGTAGTATACCGGGCAGGGCTAAGGATCAGCCCCAGCATTTT
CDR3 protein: CASSIPGRAKDQPQHF

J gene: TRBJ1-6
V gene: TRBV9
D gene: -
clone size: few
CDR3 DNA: TGTGCCAGCAGCGTAATCACGGGAGACATCCTCCACTTT
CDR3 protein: CASSVITGDILHF

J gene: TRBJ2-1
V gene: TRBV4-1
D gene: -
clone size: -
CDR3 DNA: TGCGCCAGCAGCCAAGACGCATTACCCCGCGGCCTATGGTTCTTC
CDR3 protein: CASSQDALPRGLWFF

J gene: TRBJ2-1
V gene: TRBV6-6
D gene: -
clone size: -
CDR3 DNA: TGTGCCAGCCGGGGATTTGAGCAGTTCTTC
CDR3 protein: CASRGFEQFF

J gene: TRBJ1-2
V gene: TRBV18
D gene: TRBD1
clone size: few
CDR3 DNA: TGTGCCAGCTCACCCCCACCGGGACAGATTGCTACCTTC
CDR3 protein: CASSPPPGQIATF

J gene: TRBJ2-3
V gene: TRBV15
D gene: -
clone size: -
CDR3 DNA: TGTGCCACCAGCAGCGGGGCTGATACGCAGTATTTT
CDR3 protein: CATSSGADTQYF

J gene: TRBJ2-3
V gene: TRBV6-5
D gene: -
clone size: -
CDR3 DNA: TGTGCCAGCAGTTACTCGCTGGGAGATACGCAGTATTTT
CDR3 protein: CASSYSLGDTQYF

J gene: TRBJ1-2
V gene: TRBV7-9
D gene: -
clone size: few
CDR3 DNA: TGTGCCAGCAGCTTTGGACAGCGGCTGGACTATGGCTACACCTTC
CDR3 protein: CASSFGQRLDYGYTF

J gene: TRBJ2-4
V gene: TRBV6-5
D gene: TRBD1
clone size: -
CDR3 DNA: TGTGCCAGCAGCACAGGGGGAGACATTCAGTACTTC
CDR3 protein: CASSTGGDIQYF

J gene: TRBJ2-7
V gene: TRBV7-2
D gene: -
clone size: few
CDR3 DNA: TGTGCCAGCAGTTACCGGGACGGATCCTACGAGCAGTACTTC
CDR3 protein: CASSYRDGSYEQYF